This entry lists 15 T cell receptor beta chains sequenced from one sample in a study of lymphopenia after photon versus proton radiotherapy. Produced via immunoSEQ multiplex PCR; TCRdb's table is partial and in-frame only. The sample records 30,000 to 40,000 clones, 75% to 90% being singletons. The sequenced sample was peripheral blood, obtained from a patient treated with proton-based radiotherapy. These TCRs come from a woman aged 65 to 85 with pancreatic cancer.

The chain joins TRBV11-3 to TRBJ2-7, with 9 bases fitting TRBD1. V trimming: 5 bases; J trimming: 3 bases; junction bases outside the gene matches: 5. The CDR3 has 14 amino acids. Germline V gene data show CDR1 as SGHNT and CDR2 as YENEEA. CDR3 coding DNA: TGTGCCAGCAGCGGTACGGGACAGGGCTACGAGCAGTACTTC. This sequence encodes CASSGTGQGYEQYF.

The chain links TRBV28 to TRBJ1-2; D is perhaps TRBD1 (5 bases). The CDR3 consists of 16 residues. The germline V gene has CDR1 MDHEN and CDR2 SYDVKM. Trimming removed 5 bases at V and 8 bases at J, with 24 bases between. CDR3 amino acids: CASSPGGDGGLKGYTF. The DNA of the CDR3 is TGTGCCAGCAGTCCTGGTGGGGACGGGGGGTTAAAGGGCTACACCTTC.

The chain links TRBV18 to TRBJ2-7, with TRBD1 identical over 10 bases. The CDR3 spans 15 residues. V shed 6 bases, J shed 4 bases, and the junction held 9 bases outside the gene matches. CDR1 is KGHSH, CDR2 LQKENI, per germline. The CDR3 coding sequence is TGTGCCAGCTCCCAAGGACAGGGGGGGAAATACGAGCAGTACTTC. It is translated as CASSQGQGGKYEQYF.

There are a few counts of this clone. Here the CDR3 reads CASSVEGSGANVLTF. The CDR3 DNA is TGTGCCAGCAGCGTAGAGGGGTCTGGGGCCAACGTCCTGACTTTC. The chain has TRBV9 and TRBJ2-6; TRBD1 is a possible D gene (5 bases). Germline CDR1 SGDLS, CDR2 YYNGEE. The CDR3 has 15 amino acids. Trimming stripped 0 bases from V and 1 base from J, with 5 bases between.

The chain uses TRBV7-8 and TRBJ1-1; 7 bases fit TRBD1. Germline V gives CDR1 SGHVS, CDR2 FQNEAQ. J gave up 5 bases and V 5 bases, and 11 bases lay outside the gene matches. CDR3 length equals 15 residues. The CDR3: CASSQQGILRTEAFF. In DNA form, the CDR3 reads TGTGCCAGCAGCCAACAGGGGATCCTCCGGACTGAAGCTTTCTTT.

The rearrangement uses TRBV7-3 and TRBJ2-1; 7 nucleotides match TRBD1. Germline V CDR1 and CDR2: SGHTA, FQGTGA. The junction had 7 bases not matched to a gene; V was cut back by 5 bases and J by 0 bases. This CDR3 region has 16 residues. CDR3 in DNA: TGTGCCAGCAGCCTGCAGGGACAGAGCTCCTACAATGAGCAGTTCTTC. This sequence encodes CASSLQGQSSYNEQFF.

The V call is TRBV29-1, the J call TRBJ2-5, with TRBD1 matching 9 bases. Germline-derived CDR1 and CDR2 are SQVTM and ANQGSEA. The V gene end was trimmed by 5 bases and the J gene end by 5 bases; junction bases not matched to a gene: 3. The CDR3 runs 12 residues. Here the CDR3 reads CSVFGQGETQYF. The CDR3 DNA is TGCAGCGTTTTTGGACAGGGGGAGACCCAGTACTTC.

The genes are TRBV19 and TRBJ1-2; 8 nucleotides match TRBD1. Trimming cost V 3 bases and J 0 bases; bases outside gene matches: 6. CDR1 and CDR2 (germline): LNHDA, SQIVND (reference sequence). The CDR3 is 16 residues long. CDR3 bases: TGTGCCAGTAGTATTCCTGGACAGGGCACTAACTATGGCTACACCTTC. Its protein is CASSIPGQGTNYGYTF.

V usage is TRBV7-9 and J usage is TRBJ2-1, with 10 positions matching TRBD2. The CDR3 spans 17 residues. CDR1 is SEHNR and CDR2 is FQNEAQ in the germline V gene (reference sequence). The V gene end was trimmed by 1 base and the J gene end by 7 bases; junction bases not matched to a gene: 10. CDR3 sequence reads: CASSLVGLAGAGNEQFF. For the CDR3, the DNA is TGTGCCAGCAGCTTAGTCGGGCTAGCGGGAGCGGGTAATGAGCAGTTCTTC.

The V call is TRBV28, the J call TRBJ2-3, with D possibly being TRBD1 or TRBD2 (5 bases each). This CDR3 region has 15 residues. The germline CDR1 and CDR2 sequences are MDHEN and SYDVKM. Trimming removed 5 bases at V and 3 bases at J, with 15 bases between. The CDR3 spells CASSPQGAGTDTQYF. The CDR3 DNA reads as TGTGCCAGCAGTCCCCAGGGCGCGGGTACAGATACGCAGTATTTT.

The chain carries TRBV30 and TRBJ1-3; D unclear. In germline, CDR1 is GTSNPN, CDR2 SVGIG (reference sequence). Trimming removed 2 bases at V and 0 bases at J, with 11 bases between. The CDR3 contains 15 residues. The DNA of the CDR3 is TGTGCCTGGAGTTCAAAGACTCCCTCTGGAAACACCATATATTTT. Protein product: CAWSSKTPSGNTIYF.

The V call is TRBV19, the J call TRBJ1-3, with a tentative D call TRBD1 (6 bases). This CDR3 contains 15 residues. V lost 6 bases and J lost 0, with 12 bases in between. In germline, CDR1 is LNHDA, CDR2 SQIVND (reference sequence). CDR3 amino acids: CASRTTGFSGNTIYF. The CDR3 DNA reads as TGTGCCAGTAGAACGACAGGATTCTCTGGAAACACCATATATTTT.

Remarks on this clone: Different DNA sequences within this sample yield the same CDR3. The rearrangement uses TRBV10-2 and TRBJ2-7, with 7 positions matching TRBD2. The CDR3 sequence is 16 residues long. Germline V gives CDR1 WSHSY, CDR2 SAAADI. Germline trimming cut 0 bases from V and 7 bases from J; bases unmatched to any gene: 12. The CDR3 DNA sequence: TGCGCCAGCAGTGAGTCGGCTAGCGGAACTGTACGGGAGCAGTACTTC. It yields the protein CASSESASGTVREQYF.

The CDR3: CATEDSHHEKLFF. The CDR3, as DNA: TGTGCCACTGAGGACAGCCACCATGAAAAACTGTTTTTT. The gene calls are TRBV19 and TRBJ1-4, with D possibly matching TRBD1 (6 bases). The germline V and J ends were trimmed by 10 bases and 6 bases, with 15 bases remaining between them. The CDR3 contains 13 residues. Germline CDR1 reads LNHDA; CDR2 reads SQIVND (reference sequence). Supplemented by reference TRBV19 and TRBJ1-4, the full variable domain reads DGGITQSPKYLFRKEGQNVTLSCEQNLNHDAMYWYRQDPGQGLRLIYYSQIVNDFQKGDIAEGYSVSREKKESFPLTVTSAQKNPTAFYLCATEDSHHEKLFFGSGTQLSVL.

V gene TRBV6-5 combines with J gene TRBJ1-5; D is unresolved. V lost 5 bases, J lost 5 bases, and 7 bases lay in between. The germline V gene encodes CDR1 MNHEY and CDR2 SVGAGI. CDR3 size: 12 residues. This CDR3 is CASSLPDQPQHF. CDR3 sequence (DNA): TGTGCCAGCAGTCTACCTGATCAGCCCCAGCATTTT.